This T cell receptor (beta chain) came from a study of blood T cells in healthy people across ages. With respect to this clonotype: Its antigen is unidentified. The junction departs from germline at one end; a sequencing error may be responsible.

Then a second PCR, running roughly 7 to 12 cycles, was carried out with a sample-barcoded 5' primer and a J-beta primer mix. Each TCR beta cDNA got a 12-nucleotide random molecular identifier. TCRdb called the 5' RACE reads again in MiXCR, with one record for every CDR3 protein. The sample includes over 1.5 million distinct CDR3 sequences, just under 50% of them seen just once. Germline V gene data show CDR1 as MNHEY and CDR2 as SVGAGI. The CDR3 has 16 residues. Findings and limits, study-wide: Conclusively comparing naive with antigen-experienced cells was impossible with unsorted PBMCs.

The sample taken for sequencing was blood. The clonotype was recovered from a woman aged 40-49 years in good health. This chain uses TRBV6-5 with TRBJ1-1; 7 bases line up with TRBD1. The CDR3, as DNA: TGTGCCAGCAGTTATGCGACAGGGCGTGTGAACACTGAGGCTTTCTTT. Its protein product is CASSYATGRVNTEAFF.